The clone carrying this T cell receptor beta chain was detected only a few times. Its specificity is unknown. Quantitative 5'-RACE was performed with molecular barcodes, and it yielded the TCR beta libraries. Using its own MiXCR run on the 5' RACE reads, TCRdb lists one record per CDR3 protein. The data contain 700,000 or so distinct CDR3 sequences, roughly 19% of them seen just once; the ten biggest clones take up about 19%. This record belongs to a study of CD8 T cells in ankylosing spondylitis. Study findings and constraints: Clones linked to disease were reported to show significant enrichment in matched ankylosing spondylitis synovial fluid. Seven to nine highly homologous variants made up a TCR beta motif, and this motif appeared characteristic of ankylosing spondylitis blood. Reactive arthritis synovial fluid and blood previously showed some of these motif variants.

The J segment lost 10 bases and the V segment lost 2 bases, leaving 9 bases of the junction unmatched. CDR3 length: 15 residues. Germline lookup yields CDR1 LGHNA and CDR2 YSLEER. The chain employs TRBV4-3 and TRBJ2-3; 10 bases agree with TRBD2. This clonotype was sampled from a male donor with ankylosing spondylitis. Source material: blood, either unsorted or a sorted T cell fraction (not recorded which). This CDR3 is CASSQRAGGPPSQYF. The CDR3 coding sequence is TGCGCCAGCAGCCAAAGAGCGGGAGGGCCTCCATCGCAGTATTTT.